Each of the 18 T cell receptor beta chains below was sequenced from the same sample in a study of blood T cell repertoires in COVID-19. Measured with immunoSEQ multiplex PCR; TCRdb has only the in-frame clones, and not every one. The sample has hundreds of thousands of clones, 75% to 90% seen once. The sequenced material came from PBMCs or T cells enriched from blood (not recorded which). The receptors here all came from a man aged 25 to 40 who had recovered from COVID-19.

J is TRBJ1-2 and V is TRBV28; D ambiguous. V was shortened by 5 bases and J by 5 bases, with 12 bases between the two germline ends. The CDR3 contains 13 residues. Germline V gives CDR1 MDHEN, CDR2 SYDVKM. CDR3 sequence (DNA): TGTGCCAGCAGTCGAGACGGGGTGTATGGCTACACCTTC. Protein product: CASSRDGVYGYTF.

The rearrangement joins TRBV27 to TRBJ1-1, with TRBD1 matching 9 bases. CDR3 size: 13 residues. Germline assignment: CDR1 MNHEY and CDR2 SMNVEV (reference sequence). Trimming cost V 6 bases and J 4 bases; bases outside gene matches: 3. CDR3 loop: CASRTGGGTEAFF. The CDR3 bases are TGTGCCAGCAGGACAGGGGGAGGCACTGAAGCTTTCTTT.

This CDR3 is CASSWGTVRTEAFF. DNA of the CDR3: TGTGCCAGCAGCTGGGGGACAGTGAGGACTGAAGCTTTCTTT. This chain connects TRBV5-6 to TRBJ1-1; TRBD1 aligns across 7 bases. This CDR3 has 14 residues. Germline loops: CDR1 SGHDT, CDR2 YYEEEE. The V and J ends lost 3 bases and 5 bases, in that order; junction bases with no gene match: 7. The entire variable domain, with the rest obtained from reference TRBV5-6 and TRBJ1-1, is as follows: DAGVTQSPTHLIKTRGQQVTLRCSPKSGHDTVSWYQQALGQGPQFIFQYYEEEERQRGNFPDRFSGHQFPNYSSELNVNALLLGDSALYLCASSWGTVRTEAFFGQGTRLTVV.

A word on this clone: One junction end disagrees with the germline gene, perhaps due to a read error. V usage is TRBV12-5 and J usage is TRBJ2-7; D ambiguous. The CDR3 extends over 13 amino acids. Germline values: CDR1 LGHNT, CDR2 FRNRAP. CDR3 sequence: CASGVVSSYEQYF. The DNA of the CDR3 is TGTGCTAGTGGTGTGGTGAGCTCCTACGAGCAGTACTTC.

The V and J genes are TRBV6-4 and TRBJ2-1, with 9 nucleotides matching TRBD2. V lost 7 bases to trimming and J lost 0 bases; unmatched junction nucleotides: 4. The CDR3 consists of 15 residues. Germline-derived CDR1 and CDR2 are MRHNA and SNTAGT. CDR3 in amino acids: CASNFSGSSYNEQFF. The CDR3 nucleotides read TGTGCCAGCAATTTTAGCGGGAGCTCCTACAATGAGCAGTTCTTC.

This clone was counted a few times. The chain couples TRBV24-1 to TRBJ2-7, with 7 bases lining up with TRBD2. The trim removed 9 bases at V and 5 bases at J, leaving 12 bases unmatched. This CDR3 is 14 amino acids long. The germline gives CDR1 KGHDR, CDR2 SFDVKD. CDR3 loop: CATGFGLGRHEQYF. The CDR3 DNA reads as TGTGCCACCGGGTTTGGACTAGGAAGACACGAGCAGTACTTC.

The rearrangement joins TRBV7-2 to TRBJ1-1; D is possibly TRBD1 (6 bases). CDR3 length: 14 amino acids. Germline V gives CDR1 SGHTA, CDR2 FQGNSA. Between the trimmed V and J ends, which lost 1 base and 5 bases, there was a span of 11 bases. The CDR3 DNA is TGTGCCAGCAGCTTAGTGGGGGCTCGGACTGAAGCTTTCTTT. Translating it yields CASSLVGARTEAFF.

This clone was seen a few times. V gene TRBV30 combines with J gene TRBJ2-7; no firm D call. The CDR3 is 12 amino acids. Germline CDR1 reads GTSNPN; CDR2 reads SVGIG (reference sequence). The V end lost 2 bases, the J end lost 4 bases, and 9 bases lay between the germline ends. As DNA, the CDR3 is TGTGCCTGGAGTCGCTCTAGTTACGAGCAGTACTTC. Translation gives CAWSRSSYEQYF.

In this sample, this clone turned up once. The CDR3 DNA reads TGTGCCAGAAGCTTCCGGGACAGGGGGCACCATGAGCAGTTCTTC. Protein: CARSFRDRGHHEQFF. J is TRBJ2-1 and V is TRBV5-3; 12 nucleotides align to TRBD1. TRBV5-3 counts as an open reading frame of uncertain function. Losses at the gene ends were 2 bases for V and 8 bases for J; bases not matched to a gene: 5. This CDR3 comprises 15 residues.

This clone came up a few times. The CDR3 protein is CASSWGTSGRAATQYF. The DNA for the CDR3 is TGTGCCAGCAGCTGGGGGACTAGCGGGAGGGCCGCTACGCAGTATTTT. This rearrangement joins TRBV11-3 to TRBJ2-3; 16 bases line up with TRBD2. J was trimmed by 8 bases and V by 4 bases; bases with no gene match: 6. Germline loops: CDR1 SGHNT, CDR2 YENEEA. The CDR3 contains 16 residues. Drawing the rest from reference TRBV11-3 and TRBJ2-3, the complete variable domain is EAGVVQSPRYKIIEKKQPVAFWCNPISGHNTLYWYLQNLGQGPELLIRYENEEAVDDSQLPKDRFSAERLKGVDSTLKIQPAELGDSAVYLCASSWGTSGRAATQYFGPGTRLTVL.

The gene calls are TRBV28 and TRBJ1-5; 10 bases line up with TRBD1. The CDR3 is made up of 15 amino acids. V shed 6 bases, J shed 2 bases, and the junction held 4 bases outside the gene matches. Germline V gene data show CDR1 as MDHEN and CDR2 as SYDVKM. The CDR3 reads CASSSGTGGNQPQHF. CDR3 nucleotides: TGTGCCAGCAGCTCGGGGACAGGGGGCAATCAGCCCCAGCATTTT.

The rearrangement joins TRBV19 to TRBJ2-1, with 8 bases identical to TRBD1. J gave up 0 bases and V 0 bases, and 13 bases lay outside the gene matches. The V gene's germline CDR1 is LNHDA and CDR2 SQIVND (reference sequence). The CDR3 totals 20 residues. CDR3 loop: CASSIDLDRELPDSYNEQFF. CDR3 nucleotide sequence: TGTGCCAGTAGTATAGATCTGGACAGGGAGTTACCGGACTCCTACAATGAGCAGTTCTTC. The full variable domain, with the rest looked up from reference TRBV19 and TRBJ2-1, is DGGITQSPKYLFRKEGQNVTLSCEQNLNHDAMYWYRQDPGQGLRLIYYSQIVNDFQKGDIAEGYSVSREKKESFPLTVTSAQKNPTAFYLCASSIDLDRELPDSYNEQFFGPGTRLTVL.

This chain connects TRBV7-2 to TRBJ1-6; D is possibly TRBD1 (6 bases). The V and J ends lost 5 bases and 8 bases respectively, with 16 bases between them. The length of the CDR3 is 15 residues. Germline V lookup: CDR1 SGHTA, CDR2 FQGNSA. CDR3 in amino acids: CASSPTPGEYSPLHF. As DNA, the CDR3 is TGTGCCAGCAGCCCAACCCCAGGGGAGTATTCACCCCTCCACTTT.

This clone was observed a handful of times. The rearrangement links TRBV12-3 or TRBV12-4 to TRBJ1-2; D unresolved. The CDR3 runs 11 residues. With 10 bases removed from V and 0 bases from J, the gap between germline ends came to 6 bases. This chain's CDR3 is CATTTNYGYTF. DNA for the CDR3: TGTGCCACCACAACTAACTATGGCTACACCTTC.

This chain joins TRBV19 and TRBJ1-4; weak D call: TRBD1 (5 bases). The CDR3 loop spans 16 amino acids. Trimming removed 0 bases at V and 5 bases at J, with 13 bases between. The V gene's germline CDR1 is LNHDA and CDR2 SQIVND (reference sequence). The CDR3 reads CASSIDPAGWNEKLFF. The CDR3, as DNA: TGTGCCAGTAGTATAGATCCCGCAGGGTGGAATGAAAAACTGTTTTTT. The full variable domain, its missing parts supplied by reference TRBV19 and TRBJ1-4, is DGGITQSPKYLFRKEGQNVTLSCEQNLNHDAMYWYRQDPGQGLRLIYYSQIVNDFQKGDIAEGYSVSREKKESFPLTVTSAQKNPTAFYLCASSIDPAGWNEKLFFGSGTQLSVL.

This chain joins TRBV27 and TRBJ2-1; tentative D call: TRBD2 (6 bases). The germline V gene encodes CDR1 MNHEY and CDR2 SMNVEV (reference sequence). This CDR3 is 14 amino acids long. The V end lost 6 bases, the J end lost 5 bases, and 14 bases lay between the germline ends. In DNA form, the CDR3 reads TGTGCCAGCAGGCGATGGAGGGAGGACAATGAGCAGTTCTTC. Its protein product is CASRRWREDNEQFF.

This clone has only a few counts. The chain is built from TRBV6-1 and TRBJ1-6; TRBD1 aligns across 9 bases. Germline CDR1 and CDR2: MNHNS and SASEGT. With V trimmed by 3 bases and J by 7 bases, 16 bases remained unmatched. The CDR3 spans 19 residues. The CDR3 DNA reads TGTGCCAGCAGTGATTCGAGGGGTACCGGGACAGGGCTCAATTCACCCCTCCACTTT. Residues: CASSDSRGTGTGLNSPLHF.

The chain recombines TRBV7-2 with TRBJ1-3; D is perhaps TRBD1 (5 bases). The CDR3 loop spans 14 amino acids. V shed 1 base and J shed 10 bases, with 14 bases lying between them. CDR1 is SGHTA, CDR2 FQGNSA, per germline. The CDR3 DNA is TGTGCCAGCAGCTTAGTCGGGGGGGTCGATACCATATATTTT. Its protein product is CASSLVGGVDTIYF.